The next 5 T cell receptor beta chains were all read from a single sample in a study of shared clonotypes between healthy human individuals. Assay: immunoSEQ multiplex PCR; the TCRdb copy retains only in-frame clones and omits some. The table shows 230,000 or so clones, with about 65% occurring only once. Sequenced input: memory CD4+ T cells sorted from blood. Subset denoted: CD45RA-negative fraction. The receptors here all came from a man in his thirties or forties in good health.

The J gene is TRBJ1-1, the V gene TRBV7-3; no definite D call. Germline V CDR1 and CDR2: SGHTA, FQGTGA. Trimming pared 0 bases from V and 0 bases from J, leaving 2 bases between. The CDR3 length is 13 residues. The CDR3 here is CASSLTLNTEAFF. CDR3 DNA sequence: TGTGCCAGCAGCTTAACGCTGAACACTGAAGCTTTCTTT.

In DNA, the CDR3 is TGTGCCAGCAGTAGGGGACAACTCTCTGGAAACACCATATATTTT. Its translation is CASSRGQLSGNTIYF. The J gene is TRBJ1-3, the V gene TRBV2, with D tentatively TRBD1 (6 bases). The CDR3 is 15 residues long. Trimming stripped 5 bases from V and 0 bases from J, with 11 bases between. Germline V CDR1 and CDR2: SNHLY, FYNNEI.

Points on this clone: A read error may produce the germline difference seen at one junction end. The chain carries TRBV7-7 and TRBJ1-3; no firm D call. CDR1 is SSHAT and CDR2 is FNYEAQ in the germline V gene (reference sequence). There are 17 residues in the CDR3. The CDR3 here is CASSLVRSDIGGNTIYF. DNA for the CDR3: TGTGCTAGCAGCTTAGTAAGGTCGGATATCGGCGGAAACACCATATATTTT.

This clone was seen ten or more times. This chain uses TRBV29-1 with TRBJ2-1, with TRBD2 matching over 8 bases. CDR3 length: 15 amino acids. Germline trimming cut 5 bases from V and 4 bases from J; bases unmatched to any gene: 10. Germline V gene data show CDR1 as SQVTM and CDR2 as ANQGSEA. The CDR3 region is CSVPVNSGVYNEQFF. As DNA, the CDR3 is TGCAGCGTTCCCGTAAATAGCGGGGTTTACAATGAGCAGTTCTTC.

V is TRBV2 and J is TRBJ1-1, with D hard to call. The CDR3 covers 14 residues. Germline V gives CDR1 SNHLY, CDR2 FYNNEI. The ends were cut back, 6 bases at V and 1 base at J, with 12 bases in the middle. CDR3 coding DNA: TGTGCCAGCAGAGAAATAATGCAGAACACTGAAGCTTTCTTT. It translates to CASREIMQNTEAFF.